This T cell receptor (beta chain) stems from a study of response to subunit inactivated influenza vaccine. Study-level findings and limits: Every seasonal influenza vaccination brings in few new T cells, the authors suggested.

TCRdb itself ran the RT-PCR reads through MiXCR, one entry per CDR3 protein. Of around 790,000 distinct CDR3 sequences in the sample, approximately 22% were seen once. This CDR3 is 13 amino acids long. With V trimmed by 1 base and J by 11 bases, 5 bases remained unmatched. Germline loops: CDR1 SGHKS, CDR2 YYEKEE (reference sequence). As to this clonotype: Its antigen remains unknown.

The V call is TRBV5-5, the J call TRBJ2-1; 8 nucleotides agree with TRBD2. The sequences come from PBMCs from blood, collected more than 4 days after vaccination. The clonotype originates from a man aged 50 to 59 who received an inactivated influenza vaccine. In nucleotides, the CDR3 is TGTGCCAGCAGCTTGATGTTAGCGGGACAGCAGTTCTTC. This encodes CASSLMLAGQQFF.